A selection of T cell receptor beta chains follows, all from one sample in a study of T-cell reconstitution after alpha-beta-depleted transplantation in children. One entry per CDR3 protein results from TCRdb running MiXCR on the PCR reads. The table records some 460,000 distinct CDR3 sequences, around 15% of them present only once. The sequenced sample was PBMCs, mostly from graft donor cells, obtained 360 days after TCRalphabeta/CD19-depleted stem cell transplant. The receptors derive from a boy in the first two years of life who had a stem cell transplant for Wiskott-Aldrich syndrome, so the T cells may come from the graft donor. CDR3s include the opening cysteine and the closing phenylalanine or tryptophan. The D gene is left open where the match is weak. Some rows mark clone size as missing; the rest say once, few, many or name a class of expanded clone.

abundance: -; v_gene: TRBV6-1; d_gene: -; j_gene: TRBJ2-5; CDR3aa: CASSEVSLRETQYF; CDR3nt: TGTGCCAGCAGTGAAGTCTCATTGCGAGAGACCCAGTACTTC
abundance: -; v_gene: TRBV20-1; d_gene: -; j_gene: TRBJ1-2; CDR3aa: CSARDPGGGYTF; CDR3nt: TGCAGTGCTAGAGATCCGGGGGGTGGCTACACCTTC
abundance: many; v_gene: TRBV12-3/TRBV12-4; d_gene: -; j_gene: TRBJ2-3; CDR3aa: CASRATASTDTQYF; CDR3nt: TGTGCCAGCAGGGCGACTGCGAGCACAGATACGCAGTATTTT
abundance: -; v_gene: TRBV15; d_gene: TRBD2; j_gene: TRBJ2-5; CDR3aa: CATSRDLGLAGGVQETQYF; CDR3nt: TGTGCCACCAGCAGAGATCTTGGACTAGCGGGGGGGGTCCAAGAGACCCAGTACTTC
abundance: -; v_gene: TRBV7-2; d_gene: -; j_gene: TRBJ1-1; CDR3aa: CASSLAASKGNTEAFF; CDR3nt: TGTGCCAGCAGCTTAGCAGCATCTAAGGGTAACACTGAAGCTTTCTTT
abundance: few; v_gene: TRBV10-3; d_gene: -; j_gene: TRBJ1-6; CDR3aa: CAIRQGNSPLHF; CDR3nt: TGTGCCATCAGACAGGGAAATTCACCCCTCCACTTT
abundance: few; v_gene: TRBV20-1; d_gene: TRBD2; j_gene: TRBJ2-5; CDR3aa: CSAPRTSGSETQYF; CDR3nt: TGCAGTGCTCCCAGGACTAGCGGGAGTGAGACCCAGTACTTC
abundance: -; v_gene: TRBV5-1; d_gene: -; j_gene: TRBJ2-7; CDR3aa: CASSLAGSGGHEQYF; CDR3nt: TGCGCCAGCAGCCTGGCTGGGTCCGGTGGGCACGAGCAGTACTTC
abundance: -; v_gene: TRBV12-3/TRBV12-4; d_gene: -; j_gene: TRBJ1-1; CDR3aa: CASSLMGGSEAFF; CDR3nt: TGTGCCAGCAGTTTGATGGGGGGGTCTGAAGCTTTCTTT
abundance: few; v_gene: TRBV7-2; d_gene: -; j_gene: TRBJ2-5; CDR3aa: CASSLEARAETQYF; CDR3nt: TGTGCCAGCAGCTTAGAGGCGAGGGCAGAGACCCAGTACTTC
abundance: few; v_gene: TRBV7-2; d_gene: -; j_gene: TRBJ2-5; CDR3aa: CASSHRTRQVTQYF; CDR3nt: TGTGCCAGCAGCCACCGGACTAGACAGGTGACCCAGTACTTC
abundance: few; v_gene: TRBV28; d_gene: TRBD1; j_gene: TRBJ2-7; CDR3aa: CASSFGSTGGIEQYF; CDR3nt: TGTGCCAGCAGTTTCGGGTCTACAGGGGGTATTGAGCAGTACTTC
abundance: few; v_gene: TRBV11-2; d_gene: TRBD1; j_gene: TRBJ1-1; CDR3aa: CASSRRDSPMWNSTEAFF; CDR3nt: TGTGCCAGCAGCCGCCGGGACAGCCCGATGTGGAACAGCACTGAAGCTTTCTTT
abundance: few; v_gene: TRBV20-1; d_gene: -; j_gene: TRBJ2-7; CDR3aa: CSARKDTNYEQYF; CDR3nt: TGCAGTGCTAGAAAAGACACTAACTACGAGCAGTACTTC
abundance: few; v_gene: TRBV6-5; d_gene: TRBD2; j_gene: TRBJ2-1; CDR3aa: CASSYGLAYNEQFF; CDR3nt: TGTGCCAGCAGTTACGGACTAGCCTACAATGAGCAGTTCTTC
abundance: -; v_gene: TRBV29-1; d_gene: -; j_gene: TRBJ2-2; CDR3aa: CSVAGSNTGELFF; CDR3nt: TGCAGCGTTGCTGGGTCGAACACCGGGGAGCTGTTTTTT
abundance: -; v_gene: TRBV7-9; d_gene: TRBD2; j_gene: TRBJ2-7; CDR3aa: CASSLSGGLAEQYF; CDR3nt: TGTGCCAGCAGCTTAAGCGGGGGACTAGCGGAGCAGTACTTC
abundance: many; v_gene: TRBV7-6; d_gene: -; j_gene: TRBJ1-5; CDR3aa: CASSLATDQPQHF; CDR3nt: TGTGCCAGCAGCTTAGCGACGGATCAGCCCCAGCATTTT
abundance: many; v_gene: TRBV12-3/TRBV12-4; d_gene: TRBD2; j_gene: TRBJ2-7; CDR3aa: CASSPNGGRATYEQYF; CDR3nt: TGTGCCAGCAGTCCTAATGGCGGGAGGGCCACCTACGAGCAGTACTTC
abundance: many; v_gene: TRBV5-1; d_gene: -; j_gene: TRBJ1-6; CDR3aa: CASSLVPGSNSPLHF; CDR3nt: TGCGCCAGCAGCTTGGTACCGGGTTCTAATTCACCCCTCCACTTT